Presented here are 32 T cell receptor beta chains from one specimen sequenced in a study of radiotherapy plus CTLA-4 blockade in lung cancer. Clones were read by immunoSEQ multiplex PCR, and TCRdb kept only the in-frame ones, dropping some. Among roughly 70,000 clones listed, roughly 87% were seen once. The starting material was peripheral blood, obtained from a patient treated with radiotherapy plus ipilimumab. The receptors come from a human donor with non-small cell lung cancer that progressed on radiotherapy plus ipilimumab.

The chain couples TRBV6-1 to TRBJ1-2; 7 bases map to TRBD1. The J segment lost 4 bases and the V segment lost 5 bases, leaving 10 bases of the junction unmatched. The CDR3 sequence is 15 residues long. The germline V gene has CDR1 MNHNS and CDR2 SASEGT. The CDR3 loop is CASSPTGDGAYGYTF. The CDR3 DNA reads as TGTGCCAGCAGTCCTACAGGGGATGGGGCCTATGGCTACACCTTC.

The rearrangement uses TRBV7-3 and TRBJ2-7; TRBD1 aligns across 10 bases. Germline V gene lookup returns CDR1 SGHTA and CDR2 FQGTGA. CDR3 length equals 14 residues. V dropped 5 bases and J dropped 6; count of bases not matched to a gene: 7. The CDR3 bases are TGTGCCAGCAGCGACCTGGGACAGGGGTGCGAGCAGTACGTC. This sequence encodes CASSDLGQGCEQYV.

The chain joins TRBV5-6 to TRBJ1-5, with D perhaps matching TRBD1 (6 bases). The CDR3 length is 14 residues. Trimming stripped 4 bases from V and 6 bases from J, with 14 bases between. The germline gives CDR1 SGHDT, CDR2 YYEEEE. CDR3 nucleotide sequence: TGTGCCAGCAGCCTGGGGGGGGCGCGTCAGCCCCAGCATTTT. This codes for CASSLGGARQPQHF.

CDR3 DNA sequence: TGTGCCAGCAGCCAAGATCTTGGCACAGCGGGAGTAACCGGGGAGCTGTTTTTT. Protein sequence: CASSQDLGTAGVTGELFF. V usage is TRBV4-2 and J usage is TRBJ2-2, with 8 bases matching TRBD2. There are 18 residues in the CDR3. V shed 0 bases and J 5 bases; nucleotides not matched to a gene: 11. Germline V gene data show CDR1 as LGHNA and CDR2 as YNFKEQ.

This chain uses TRBV5-1 with TRBJ2-1; 11 nucleotides line up with TRBD2. This CDR3 is built from 16 residues. Unmatched junction bases numbered 6, after V lost 4 bases and J lost 3 bases. CDR1 and CDR2 from the germline V gene are SGHRS and YFSETQ. CDR3 sequence (DNA): TGCGCCAGCAGCCGCGAGGGACTAGCGGTCTACAATGAGCAGTTCTTC. It yields the protein CASSREGLAVYNEQFF.

This clone was recorded a few times. The rearrangement joins TRBV28 to TRBJ2-7; the D is unclear. The CDR3 spans 13 residues. V lost 3 bases and J lost 6, with 12 bases in between. Germline CDR1 is MDHEN and CDR2 is SYDVKM. The CDR3 protein is CASSFLPGAEQYV. CDR3 sequence (DNA): TGTGCCAGCAGTTTCCTCCCAGGCGCCGAGCAGTACGTC.

V gene TRBV19 combines with J gene TRBJ2-1; possibly TRBD2 for D (5 bases). Trimming pared 3 bases from V and 9 bases from J, leaving 15 bases between. Per the germline V gene, CDR1 is LNHDA and CDR2 is SQIVND (reference sequence). The CDR3 consists of 14 residues. As DNA, the CDR3 is TGTGCCAGTAGTATCGGTCCCTATGGGAGTGAGCAGTTCTTC. This encodes CASSIGPYGSEQFF.

The chain carries TRBV27 and TRBJ2-5; 7 bases agree with TRBD1. The CDR3 is made up of 15 amino acids. V shed 5 bases, J shed 5 bases, and the junction held 11 bases outside the gene matches. Germline V gene data show CDR1 as MNHEY and CDR2 as SMNVEV (reference sequence). This chain's CDR3 is CASSAPGQLGETQYF. Written as DNA, the CDR3 is TGTGCCAGCAGTGCGCCGGGACAGCTGGGTGAGACCCAGTACTTC.

The chain combines TRBV2 with TRBJ2-1, with TRBD1 matching 10 bases. The CDR3 runs to 16 residues. The V gene end was trimmed by 7 bases and the J gene end by 4 bases; junction bases not matched to a gene: 10. The V gene's germline CDR1 is SNHLY and CDR2 FYNNEI. The CDR3 DNA reads as TGTGCCAGCACTCCGGGACAGGGGAAAAGGTACAATGAGCAGTTCTTC. Translation: CASTPGQGKRYNEQFF.

This sequence joins TRBV27 and TRBJ2-7; weak D call: TRBD2 (6 bases). The CDR3 spans 14 residues. CDR1 and CDR2 from the germline V gene are MNHEY and SMNVEV (reference sequence). V dropped 5 bases and J dropped 4 bases, with 15 bases sitting between them. DNA of the CDR3: TGTGCCAGCAGTCAGGCGGGACTTCCTTACGAGCAGTACTTC. It codes for CASSQAGLPYEQYF.

This sequence joins TRBV28 and TRBJ1-2; D uncertain. The ends were cut back, 3 bases at V and 8 bases at J, with 16 bases in the middle. CDR1 and CDR2 (germline): MDHEN, SYDVKM. CDR3 length: 14 residues. CDR3 nucleotide sequence: TGTGCCAGCAGTTTGCCACTCCCAATTAGCGGCTACACCTTC. Its protein is CASSLPLPISGYTF.

The chain links TRBV19 to TRBJ2-5; 13 bases are a match to TRBD2. This CDR3 comprises 16 residues. Trimming cost V 3 bases and J 1 base; bases outside gene matches: 2. Germline V CDR1 and CDR2: LNHDA, SQIVND (reference sequence). CDR3 sequence (DNA): TGTGCCAGTAGTATCCGACTAGCGGGGGGCCAAGAGACCCAGTACTTC. As protein: CASSIRLAGGQETQYF.

Here the CDR3 reads CASSLAVRTDTQYF. In nucleotides, the CDR3 is TGTGCCAGCAGCTTGGCGGTCCGCACAGATACGCAGTATTTT. V usage is TRBV5-4 and J usage is TRBJ2-3; D remains ambiguous. CDR3 length: 14 residues. The V end lost 0 bases, the J end lost 1 base, and 6 bases lay between the germline ends. Germline V lookup: CDR1 SGHNT, CDR2 YYREEE (reference sequence).

This rearrangement joins TRBV6-6 to TRBJ2-3; D assignment may be TRBD1 or TRBD2 (5 bases each). Germline-derived CDR1 and CDR2 are MNHNY and SVGAGI (reference sequence). Trimming stripped 9 bases from V and 2 bases from J, with 21 bases between. The CDR3 length is 16 residues. The CDR3 DNA sequence: TGTGCCAGAAGCCTAGCCGGGGCAGCCTCCACAGATACGCAGTATTTT. As protein: CARSLAGAASTDTQYF.

This clone has at least ten counts. This chain joins TRBV14 and TRBJ2-7, with D unclear. Looked up from germline, CDR1 is SGHDN and CDR2 is FVKESK. V was trimmed by 4 bases and J by 2 bases, leaving 15 bases between them. CDR3 length equals 15 residues. The CDR3 protein is CASSRVLDRTYEQYF. The CDR3 bases are TGTGCCAGCAGCCGCGTCCTGGACCGAACCTACGAGCAGTACTTC.

This sequence joins TRBV28 and TRBJ2-7; 8 bases line up with TRBD1. Germline trimming cut 10 bases from V and 3 bases from J; bases unmatched to any gene: 8. This CDR3 has 13 residues. Germline CDR1 MDHEN, CDR2 SYDVKM. The CDR3 DNA follows: TGTGCCATTAAGGACAGGGCCCTCTACGAGCAGTACTTC. Translated: CAIKDRALYEQYF.

The rearrangement uses TRBV7-8 and TRBJ2-1, with D possibly matching TRBD2 (5 bases). The CDR3 covers 15 residues. CDR1 SGHVS and CDR2 FQNEAQ come from the germline V gene. The ends were cut back, 5 bases at V and 0 bases at J, with 11 bases in the middle. In DNA form, the CDR3 reads TGTGCCAGCAGCGAAAGCGGATACTCCTACAATGAGCAGTTCTTC. Its translation: CASSESGYSYNEQFF.

The gene calls are TRBV2 and TRBJ2-3; no clear D gene. This CDR3 comprises 15 residues. Trimming shortened V by 3 bases and J by 0 bases, and 10 bases separated the two germline ends. CDR1 and CDR2 from the germline V gene are SNHLY and FYNNEI. This CDR3 is CASSESGLSTDTQYF. The CDR3 DNA is TGTGCCAGCAGTGAGTCCGGGCTGAGCACAGATACGCAGTATTTT.

The chain joins TRBV9 to TRBJ2-3, with 9 nucleotides matching TRBD2. The CDR3 consists of 18 residues. Germline loops: CDR1 SGDLS, CDR2 YYNGEE. V was pared by 2 bases and J by 2 bases, with 12 bases of the junction left unmatched. CDR3 sequence (DNA): TGTGCCAGCAGCGTGGGCGGGAGGGCTAAAATTGACACAGATACGCAGTATTTT. It yields the protein CASSVGGRAKIDTDTQYF.

This chain uses TRBV5-4 with TRBJ2-1; 10 bases map to TRBD2. This CDR3 spans 15 amino acids. Germline lookup yields CDR1 SGHNT and CDR2 YYREEE (reference sequence). V trimming: 4 bases; J trimming: 8 bases; junction bases outside the gene matches: 9. This CDR3 reads CASSGAGGLEDEQFF. Written as DNA, the CDR3 is TGTGCCAGCAGCGGAGCGGGAGGGCTTGAGGATGAGCAGTTCTTC. Together with reference TRBV5-4 and TRBJ2-1, the CDR3 gives the full variable domain: ETGVTQSPTHLIKTRGQQVTLRCSSQSGHNTVSWYQQALGQGPQFIFQYYREEENGRGNFPPRFSGLQFPNYSSELNVNALELDDSALYLCASSGAGGLEDEQFFGPGTRLTVL.

The chain combines TRBV10-3 with TRBJ2-2; weak D call: TRBD2 (5 bases). Per the germline V gene, CDR1 is ENHRY and CDR2 is SYGVKD. The V end lost 10 bases, the J end lost 2 bases, and 14 bases lay between the germline ends. The CDR3 extends over 14 amino acids. For the CDR3, the DNA is TGTGCCACGACGGAACTAGGAAACACCGGGGAGCTGTTTTTT. Translated: CATTELGNTGELFF.

The CDR3 sequence: CASSKRLAGGRRADTQYF. The CDR3 DNA is TGTGCCAGCAGTAAAAGACTAGCGGGAGGGAGGAGGGCAGATACGCAGTATTTT. J is TRBJ2-3 and V is TRBV27; 14 bases are shared with TRBD2. CDR1 MNHEY and CDR2 SMNVEV come from the germline V gene (reference sequence). The ends lost 5 bases at V and 4 bases at J; junction bases unmatched: 11. The CDR3 extends over 18 amino acids.

This chain links TRBV19 with TRBJ2-2, with a weak D call TRBD1 (5 bases). Germline V gene lookup returns CDR1 LNHDA and CDR2 SQIVND (reference sequence). This CDR3 is 14 amino acids long. Trimming cost V 4 bases and J 3 bases, with 9 bases left between them. The CDR3 is CASSKTAYTGELFF. As DNA, the CDR3 is TGTGCCAGTAGTAAGACAGCTTACACCGGGGAGCTGTTTTTT.

This chain joins TRBV28 and TRBJ2-2; D gene unclear. This CDR3 is built from 17 residues. Germline V CDR1 and CDR2: MDHEN, SYDVKM. With 1 base removed from V and 4 bases from J, the gap between germline ends came to 16 bases. The CDR3 loop reads CASSLSDWTRRTGELFF. The CDR3 nucleotides are TGTGCCAGCAGTTTATCCGACTGGACCCGTCGCACCGGGGAGCTGTTTTTT.

The chain uses TRBV18 and TRBJ2-1, with 8 positions matching TRBD2. The CDR3 consists of 15 residues. V lost 8 bases, J lost 7 bases, and 13 bases stayed unmatched. Germline loops: CDR1 KGHSH, CDR2 LQKENI. CDR3 sequence reads: CASTSGASGLNEQFF. CDR3 nucleotides: TGTGCCAGCACATCCGGGGCTAGCGGGCTTAATGAGCAGTTCTTC.

Only a few counts were recorded for this clone. The gene calls are TRBV10-3 and TRBJ2-5; TRBD1 aligns across 11 bases. J lost 1 base, V lost 8 bases, and 6 bases had no gene match. Germline loops: CDR1 ENHRY, CDR2 SYGVKD. The CDR3 is 15 amino acids. The CDR3 is CAIRRTGGPQETQYF. CDR3 coding DNA: TGTGCCATCCGACGGACAGGGGGCCCCCAAGAGACCCAGTACTTC.

The chain employs TRBV2 and TRBJ1-2, with D hard to call. V lost 4 bases, J lost 5 bases, and 8 bases lay in between. Germline-derived CDR1 and CDR2 are SNHLY and FYNNEI. The CDR3 covers 12 residues. The CDR3 here is CASSGQRYGYTF. CDR3 DNA: TGTGCCAGCAGTGGCCAACGGTATGGCTACACCTTC.

This chain links TRBV12-2 with TRBJ2-6. TRBV12-2 is a pseudogene. This CDR3 is 15 amino acids long. CDR3 residues: CASRLASAGANVLTF. CDR3 bases: TGTGCAAGTCGCTTAGCGTCGGCGGGGGCCAACGTCCTGACTTTC.

The gene calls are TRBV11-3 and TRBJ2-4; 15 bases agree with TRBD2. V trimming: 1 base; J trimming: 8 bases; junction bases outside the gene matches: 9. The CDR3 consists of 18 residues. Per germline, CDR1 SGHNT and CDR2 YENEEA. The CDR3 reads CASSLVGLAGGTRDIQYF. CDR3 nucleotides: TGTGCCAGCAGCTTAGTGGGACTAGCGGGAGGAACGAGGGACATTCAGTACTTC.

The chain has TRBV28 and TRBJ1-2; D is uncertain. CDR3 length: 11 residues. Trimming took 4 bases from V and 10 from J, leaving 10 bases between them. CDR1 and CDR2 from the germline V gene are MDHEN and SYDVKM. CDR3 bases: TGTGCCAGCAGTTACCAGGTCTACTACACCTTC. Translation: CASSYQVYYTF.

This clone has only a few counts. The chain combines TRBV5-6 with TRBJ1-1; D gene unclear. The V and J ends lost 4 bases and 11 bases respectively, with 15 bases between them. The CDR3 covers 12 residues. From germline, CDR1 is SGHDT and CDR2 YYEEEE. As DNA, the CDR3 is TGTGCCAGCAGCCTGCGACCGGGATGGGCTTTCTTT. Encoded protein: CASSLRPGWAFF.

In the case of this clone: Its ends do not fully match the called genes, so a read error is possible. The chain links TRBV2 to TRBJ2-2; 7 nucleotides agree with TRBD2. The CDR3 length is 15 residues. CDR1 and CDR2 from the germline V gene are SNHLY and FYNNEI. CDR3 DNA sequence: TGTGCCAGCAGCGAAGCTAGCGGATTTACCGGGGAGCTGTTTTTT. Its translation is CASSEASGFTGELFF.